This T cell receptor (beta chain) was found in a study of T cell changes during pregnancy in multiple sclerosis. Method: immunoSEQ multiplex PCR; TCRdb's copy keeps in-frame clones and lacks some. This table has 90,000 to 130,000 clones, around 90% appearing once. Source: peripheral blood, taken in the third trimester of pregnancy. This TCR derives from a female donor with multiple sclerosis, enrolled in a pregnancy study.

DNA for the CDR3: TGTGCCAGCAGCGGTTACCCAGGAAGTAGCACTGAAGCTTTCTTT. It encodes CASSGYPGSSTEAFF. This chain uses TRBV9 with TRBJ1-1; D not resolved. CDR1 and CDR2 from the germline V gene are SGDLS and YYNGEE. The ends were cut back, 3 bases at V and 4 bases at J, with 16 bases in the middle. CDR3 length: 15 residues. The variable domain in full, with the rest retrieved from reference TRBV9 and TRBJ1-1, is DSGVTQTPKHLITATGQRVTLRCSPRSGDLSVYWYQQSLDQGLQFLIQYYNGEERAKGNILERFSAQQFPDLHSELNLSSLELGDSALYFCASSGYPGSSTEAFFGQGTRLTVV.